Here is one T cell receptor beta chain with its context. The antigen is not known. The data were taken from a study of PD-1 blockade in classical Hodgkin lymphoma. The wider study: It was nivolumab at 3 mg/kg, given intravenously every 2 weeks, that patients received. Study-level findings and limits: Patients were excluded if nivolumab began under 1 year after ASCT (the autologous transplant). Healthy donors reportedly exceeded newly diagnosed patients in baseline TCR diversity.

Each and every patient relapsed after autologous stem cell transplantation, and patients got differing brentuximab vedotin exposure. Progressive disease, partial response or complete response was each patient's best response. Sequencing used immunoSEQ multiplex PCR; TCRdb keeps in-frame clones, though not all of them. In the table there are roughly 150,000 clones, approximately 80% of which are singletons. Germline CDR1 is ENHRY and CDR2 is SYGVKD. V was clipped by 7 bases and J by 2 bases, with 13 bases between them. This CDR3 has 14 amino acids. Sequenced material: peripheral blood mononuclear cells (PBMCs), taken before the second cycle of nivolumab. The clonotype originates from a human donor with classical Hodgkin lymphoma. The chain has TRBV10-3 and TRBJ2-3; D tentatively fits TRBD1 or TRBD2 (5 bases each). The CDR3 loop reads CAIKSGPNTDTQYF. CDR3 in DNA: TGTGCCATCAAATCGGGGCCGAACACAGATACGCAGTATTTT.